The 26 T cell receptor beta chains reported below all come from one sample, sequenced in a study of T cells in localized non-small cell lung cancer. The method was immunoSEQ multiplex PCR; TCRdb's version includes in-frame clones alone and lacks a portion of them. The sample has about 17,000 clones, approximately 82% seen once. Sequencing was performed on peripheral blood, taken before any cancer treatment. These receptors were taken from a male donor older than 55 with stage III lung adenocarcinoma.

The chain links TRBV7-9 to TRBJ1-1; a weak D match, TRBD1 (6 bases). V was shortened by 1 base and J by 3 bases, with 12 bases between the two germline ends. This CDR3 region has 15 residues. CDR1 and CDR2 (germline): SEHNR, FQNEAQ (reference sequence). The CDR3 reads CASSLGLGAYTEAFF. CDR3 sequence (DNA): TGTGCCAGCAGCTTAGGTCTGGGGGCGTACACTGAAGCTTTCTTT.

The V call is TRBV6-5, the J call TRBJ1-6, with D unclear. This CDR3 comprises 14 residues. Germline lookup yields CDR1 MNHEY and CDR2 SVGAGI. Trimming left V 7 bases short and J 0 bases short, with 7 bases between. CDR3 nucleotides: TGTGCCAGCATGACAAGCTCCTATAATTCACCCCTCCACTTT. This sequence encodes CASMTSSYNSPLHF.

V and J are TRBV19 and TRBJ1-1; D call uncertain. There are 13 residues in the CDR3. CDR1 is LNHDA and CDR2 is SQIVND in the germline V gene (reference sequence). V lost 3 bases and J 7 bases, leaving 12 bases between the germline ends. The DNA of the CDR3 is TGTGCCAGTAGTATTCCCTCATCGATTGAAGCTTTCTTT. As protein: CASSIPSSIEAFF.

The rearrangement links TRBV7-2 to TRBJ2-5, with TRBD2 matching over 10 bases. The CDR3 contains 16 residues. V was pared by 2 bases and J by 5 bases, with 8 bases of the junction left unmatched. Per germline, CDR1 SGHTA and CDR2 FQGNSA. Written as DNA, the CDR3 is TGTGCCAGCAGCTTATTCCAGCGGGGGGGCCTGGAGACCCAGTACTTC. Translation gives CASSLFQRGGLETQYF.

The chain recombines TRBV2 with TRBJ2-5, with D unresolved. Per the germline V gene, CDR1 is SNHLY and CDR2 is FYNNEI. Trimming took off 7 bases at V and 8 bases at J, with 32 bases between the two ends. The CDR3 is made up of 18 amino acids. This chain's CDR3 is CASKRFYIGDRRSYTQYF. The CDR3, as DNA: TGTGCCAGCAAGAGATTTTATATCGGCGACCGAAGATCCTACACCCAGTACTTC.

This clone occurred a few times. The chain recombines TRBV7-3 with TRBJ2-1, with D possibly being TRBD2 (6 bases). V gave up 6 bases and J gave up 2 bases, with 11 bases separating them. Germline V gene data show CDR1 as SGHTA and CDR2 as FQGTGA. The CDR3 sequence is 14 residues long. CDR3 bases: TGTGCCAGCAGTTCCGGGGGTACCTACAATGAGCAGTTCTTC. Encoded protein: CASSSGGTYNEQFF.

This chain connects TRBV20-1 to TRBJ2-5; D ambiguous. V was clipped by 7 bases and J by 7 bases, with 4 bases between them. Germline loops: CDR1 DFQATT, CDR2 SNEGSKA (reference sequence). The CDR3 extends over 8 amino acids. CDR3 in amino acids: CSVGTQYF. DNA of the CDR3: TGCAGTGTGGGGACCCAGTACTTC.

This clone has more than one count but fewer than ten. The rearrangement links TRBV10-3 to TRBJ1-1; 7 bases align to TRBD1. This CDR3 is built from 14 residues. Germline lookup yields CDR1 ENHRY and CDR2 SYGVKD. Losses at the gene ends were 4 bases for V and 7 bases for J; bases not matched to a gene: 9. CDR3 in amino acids: CAISARTGFDEAFF. The CDR3 DNA sequence: TGTGCCATCAGTGCCCGGACAGGATTTGATGAAGCTTTCTTT.

In nucleotides, the CDR3 is TGCGCCAGCAGCCTACAGGAGAACTCCTACGAGCAGTACTTC. It is translated as CASSLQENSYEQYF. V is TRBV4-1 and J is TRBJ2-7; tentatively, D is TRBD1 (5 bases). Trimming left V 4 bases short and J 0 bases short, with 10 bases between. This CDR3 has 14 residues. Germline CDR1 is MGHRA and CDR2 is YSYEKL.

V and J are TRBV27 and TRBJ2-2; D unresolved. The length of the CDR3 is 16 residues. Trimming took off 2 bases at V and 3 bases at J, with 13 bases between the two ends. Germline assignment: CDR1 MNHEY and CDR2 SMNVEV (reference sequence). The CDR3 bases are TGTGCCAGCAGTTTAGAACAGCCCCCCTACACCGGGGAGCTGTTTTTT. Amino acids: CASSLEQPPYTGELFF.

CDR3 residues: CASSFGAGGSSTDTQYF. As DNA, the CDR3 is TGTGCCAGCAGCTTTGGAGCGGGGGGGAGTAGCACAGATACGCAGTATTTT. J is TRBJ2-3 and V is TRBV5-6; 10 bases are a match to TRBD2. Germline V gene lookup returns CDR1 SGHDT and CDR2 YYEEEE. J lost 0 bases, V lost 2 bases, and 6 bases had no gene match. This CDR3 has 17 amino acids.

In its sample, this clone was seen once. The chain carries TRBV21-1 and TRBJ2-3; TRBD1 is the table's D call and was not checked against the DNA. TRBV21-1 is listed as a pseudogene. The CDR3 runs 18 residues. The CDR3 bases are TGTGCCAGCAGCAAAAGGACAGGCCCCCACATCAGCACAGATACGCAGTATTTT. Amino acid sequence: CASSKRTGPHISTDTQYF.

This clone was picked up a small number of times. This chain uses TRBV6-1 with TRBJ1-6; D is ambiguous. CDR3 length equals 15 residues. Germline assignment: CDR1 MNHNS and CDR2 SASEGT. Between the trimmed V and J ends, which lost 7 bases and 4 bases, there was a span of 14 bases. CDR3 amino acids: CASNAIRGYNSPLHF. The CDR3 region has the DNA TGTGCCAGCAACGCAATCCGGGGTTATAATTCACCCCTCCACTTT.

This chain uses TRBV4-1 with TRBJ1-5; D is possibly TRBD1 (6 bases). Trimming left V 1 base short and J 2 bases short, with 12 bases between. The CDR3 is made up of 16 amino acids. CDR1 is MGHRA, CDR2 YSYEKL, per germline. CDR3 sequence reads: CASSQVGGRGNQPQHF. The CDR3 DNA reads as TGCGCCAGCAGCCAAGTTGGGGGGCGAGGCAATCAGCCCCAGCATTTT.

The J gene is TRBJ1-2, the V gene TRBV28, with 8 bases fitting TRBD1. The V gene's germline CDR1 is MDHEN and CDR2 SYDVKM. There are 15 residues in the CDR3. Losses at the gene ends were 4 bases for V and 4 bases for J; bases not matched to a gene: 8. The CDR3, as DNA: TGTGCCAGCAGTTCCGGGGGGGGGACAGGCTATGGCTACACCTTC. It is translated as CASSSGGGTGYGYTF.

This clone was seen just once. The CDR3 sequence: CASGQANYGYTF. In DNA, the CDR3 is TGTGCCAGCGGACAGGCCAACTATGGCTACACCTTC. The genes are TRBV7-9 and TRBJ1-2, with 7 bases matching TRBD1. Trimming at V came to 8 bases and at J to 2 bases, leaving 2 bases not matched to a gene. The CDR3 covers 12 residues. Germline V gives CDR1 SEHNR, CDR2 FQNEAQ (reference sequence).

J is TRBJ2-5 and V is TRBV7-8; D is possibly TRBD2 (7 bases). V gave up 1 base and J gave up 5 bases, with 14 bases separating them. Germline CDR1 reads SGHVS; CDR2 reads FQNEAQ. The CDR3 consists of 15 residues. The CDR3 nucleotides are TGTGCCAGCAGCTTAGGGGGGGGGCCCTCTGAGACCCAGTACTTC. Protein sequence: CASSLGGGPSETQYF.

V and J are TRBV21-1 and TRBJ2-4. TRBV21-1 is assigned pseudogene status. This CDR3 region has 14 residues. CDR3 sequence reads: CASSIGGGWNIQYF. The CDR3 DNA reads as TGTGCCAGCAGCATAGGAGGGGGTTGGAACATTCAGTACTTC.

This clone was seen a single time. The rearrangement uses TRBV19 and TRBJ1-5, with D unclear. Germline values: CDR1 LNHDA, CDR2 SQIVND (reference sequence). V lost 11 bases to trimming and J lost 4 bases, with 12 bases between them. This CDR3 has 12 amino acids. The CDR3 here is CASGDKNQPQHF. In DNA form, the CDR3 reads TGTGCCTCGGGAGACAAGAATCAGCCCCAGCATTTT.

The chain joins TRBV2 to TRBJ1-2; D gene uncertain. Per germline, CDR1 SNHLY and CDR2 FYNNEI. The CDR3 spans 12 residues. V lost 4 bases and J lost 7, with 10 bases in between. The CDR3 sequence: CASSGTAGGYTF. CDR3 bases: TGTGCCAGCAGTGGAACGGCTGGTGGCTACACCTTC. Supplemented by reference TRBV2 and TRBJ1-2, the full variable domain reads EPEVTQTPSHQVTQMGQEVILRCVPISNHLYFYWYRQILGQKVEFLVSFYNNEISEKSEIFDDQFSVERPDGSNFTLKIRSTKLEDSAMYFCASSGTAGGYTFGSGTRLTVV.

The CDR3 reads CASTVMGGGGTEAFF. CDR3 nucleotide sequence: TGTGCCAGCACCGTAATGGGGGGAGGGGGCACTGAAGCTTTCTTT. The chain employs TRBV7-9 and TRBJ1-1; possibly TRBD1 for D (6 bases). Germline V gene data show CDR1 as SEHNR and CDR2 as FQNEAQ (reference sequence). This CDR3 spans 15 amino acids. V lost 7 bases and J lost 4, with 19 bases in between.

The J gene is TRBJ2-2, the V gene TRBV5-4; D possibly corresponds to TRBD2 (6 bases). V was cut by 3 bases and J by 3 bases, with 6 bases left in between. Germline V CDR1 and CDR2: SGHNT, YYREEE (reference sequence). The CDR3 spans 13 residues. CDR3 nucleotides: TGTGCCAGCAGCTGGGACTACACCGGGGAGCTGTTTTTT. This gives the protein CASSWDYTGELFF.

This rearrangement joins TRBV9 to TRBJ2-1, with TRBD2 as a possible D gene (7 bases). V was shortened by 0 bases and J by 4 bases, with 11 bases between the two germline ends. The CDR3 has 15 amino acids. In germline, CDR1 is SGDLS, CDR2 YYNGEE. CDR3 sequence: CASSVGAGAYNEQFF. CDR3 DNA: TGTGCCAGCAGCGTAGGGGCGGGGGCTTACAATGAGCAGTTCTTC. The full variable domain, in which reference TRBV9 and TRBJ2-1 provide the parts outside the CDR3, is DSGVTQTPKHLITATGQRVTLRCSPRSGDLSVYWYQQSLDQGLQFLIQYYNGEERAKGNILERFSAQQFPDLHSELNLSSLELGDSALYFCASSVGAGAYNEQFFGPGTRLTVL.

Turning to this clone: Given the absence of the conserved phenylalanine or tryptophan at the CDR3 end, a read error is likely. V gene TRBV30 combines with J gene TRBJ1-2; 7 nucleotides align to TRBD1. Germline CDR1 and CDR2: GTSNPN and SVGIG (reference sequence). This CDR3 is 12 amino acids long. V dropped 3 bases and J dropped 8; count of bases not matched to a gene: 6. CDR3 DNA sequence: TGTGCCTGGAGCACAACAGGGGTCGGCTACACCCTC. Residues: CAWSTTGVGYTL.

This clone has a single count. This chain uses TRBV7-9 with TRBJ1-1, with D unresolved. The CDR3 is made up of 13 amino acids. Per germline, CDR1 SEHNR and CDR2 FQNEAQ (reference sequence). V was pared by 3 bases and J by 5 bases, with 10 bases between. Here the CDR3 reads CASSFRGSTEAFF. CDR3 DNA: TGTGCCAGCAGCTTTCGGGGTTCGACTGAAGCTTTCTTT.

The chain has TRBV4-1 and TRBJ1-2; D gene uncertain. V shed 1 base and J shed 8 bases, with 11 bases lying between them. The CDR3 spans 13 residues. CDR1 MGHRA and CDR2 YSYEKL come from the germline V gene. CDR3 nucleotide sequence: TGCGCCAGCAGCCAAGGAGCGGTAGAGGGCTACACCTTC. This codes for CASSQGAVEGYTF.